This T cell receptor (beta chain) was found in a study of regulatory T cells in long-lasting Graves disease (TCRdb year 2021). Some background on the complete study: Patients with newly diagnosed Graves' disease had been on antithyroid drugs for under 3 months. Patients with persistent Graves' disease were compared with patients with newly diagnosed Graves' disease using TCR sequencing and RNA sequencing of peripheral blood. The study took place in China and was registered as a clinical trial. A total of 35 or so samples were covered by TCR sequencing, comprising approximately 13 persistent and approximately 20 newly diagnosed Graves' disease patients.

Library creation used multiplex PCR. The listed sequencing device is Illumina HiSeq 4000. To build TCR beta libraries, CDR3 regions were amplified by Arm-PCR using iRepertoire HTBI primers. Before sequencing, the PCR products underwent gel purification. From the authors' description of their analysis: A total of under 80 TRBV and 14 TRBJ segments were identified across samples and were used for gene usage analysis of CDR3 amino acid clonotypes. COPE and FqMerger were used to merge filtered high-quality paired reads into contigs. BLAST was used to align contigs to IMGT TRBV, TRBD and TRBJ reference genes, with CDR3 defined following IMGT. Any clonotype with a frequency above 0.1% was counted as a highly expanded clone. Shannon entropy served as the measure of repertoire diversity, while the Gini coefficient captured V-J evenness. A clonotype found in more than one individual was treated as public. TCRdb redid the processing of the public reads, applying fastp at Q25 and MiXCR, and retained in-frame beta chains. CDR3 protein sequences are deduplicated, and each keeps its most common genes and DNA. These V and J calls are TCRdb output, not the study's own analysis. This sample gives about 430,000 distinct CDR3 sequences in total; approximately 16% of them show up just once. The top ten constitute approximately 7.8% of the sample.

The full study reports these points: Lower TCR Shannon entropy and fewer highly expanded clones were observed in persistent Graves' disease patients than in newly diagnosed patients, which suggested clonal expansion. The study examined only peripheral blood because the primary lesion, thyroid tissue, could not be accessed. The small sample size was acknowledged by the authors as a limitation that may reduce accuracy. Preferential use of TRBV28, TRBJ1-2 and TRBJ2-5 was observed in persistent disease, whereas TRBV20-1 and TRBJ2-1 were favored in newly diagnosed disease. A larger number of public clonotypes was shared among persistent patients (more than 2,500) than among newly diagnosed patients (over 850). Sequencing and analysis were restricted to the TCR beta chain.

Including the terminal cysteine and phenylalanine, the CDR3 comprises 14 residues. Kept here is only the CDR3 DNA, which spans 42 bases and is read in frame from base 1. At the junction V is shortened by 3 bases and J by 4 bases; bases outside the gene matches: 5. The germline V gene sets CDR1 to MNHGY and CDR2 to SVAAGI. This clonotype was observed many times. Its antigen target is currently unknown. The sample holds no much larger clone one base away, and base qualities are not on file. What the time point label conveys for this sample: newly diagnosed GD, antithyroid drugs for less than 3 months. RNA was extracted from PBMCs in TRIzol for both TCR sequencing and RNA sequencing. The diagnosis of Graves' disease was made according to American Thyroid Association guidelines. Patients for the study were recruited at an endocrinology department in Xi'an, China. Each patient gave about 9.1 milliliters of peripheral blood, collected in an EDTA anticoagulant tube. Ficoll Paque Plus density gradient separation was used to isolate PBMCs, and no additional T cell sorting was done. RNA quality was checked with an Agilent 2100 Bioanalyzer and agarose gel, and concentration with a NanoDrop 2000.

In addition, the sample was reused for a study of T cells in Graves' hyperthyroidism and ophthalmopathy. Per that second paper: A patient counted as having stable Graves' hyperthyroidism if no progression to ophthalmopathy occurred over 18 months of follow-up. Hyperthyroidism patients were aged 18 to 65 years and newly diagnosed, with disease duration of less than 2 months. Exclusion was applied to patients with uncontrolled infections, other autoimmune diseases, pregnancy or lactation. Diagnoses were based on clinical symptoms, serum thyroxine and TRAb, thyroid ultrasound and orbital computed tomography. The TCR CDR3 was subjected to a first round of RT-PCR using the HTBI primer set and the Qiagen OneStep RT-PCR kit. Most expanded thyroid clonotypes (frequency above 0.001) were also found in blood, which suggests that blood repertoires may mirror thyroid immune responses. In cross-validation, a model built on a 13 V-J signature told ophthalmopathy apart from stable hyperthyroidism with 85% to 90% sensitivity and around 81% specificity, and in testing the same model reached 80%/75%. In validation, the model predicted progression to ophthalmopathy with 55% to 71% sensitivity and 72.22% specificity, a median of 6.5 months before onset. To identify TCR V-J signatures that set the groups apart, the researchers used a discovery cohort of 100 patients, made up of around 40 with Graves' ophthalmopathy and about 60 with stable Graves' hyperthyroidism. An independent validation cohort of about 19 hyperthyroidism patients and about 16 patients who later progressed to ophthalmopathy tested prospective prediction of ophthalmopathy. The approximately 95 discovery patients were divided at random into training and test sets in a 7:3 ratio. The study also compared thyroid tissue and blood T-cell repertoires from roughly 6 Graves' hyperthyroidism patients. Following sampling, methimazole starting at 30 mg daily was given to hyperthyroidism patients, and high-dose intravenous methylprednisolone was given to ophthalmopathy patients. A second multiplex PCR round built the libraries, followed by size selection and purification. Libraries were sequenced paired-end with 100 bp reads on an Illumina HiSeq2000. SOAPnuke was used to process the raw data, removing reads that contained adapters or uncalled bases, had a mean Phred below 15, or lacked an exact match to the constant primer or identifier. COPE v1.2.5 was used to merge high-quality paired reads, and clonotypes were defined as unique nucleotide sequences. MiTCR v1.1 was used to align clonotypes to the IMGT TRBV, TRBD and TRBJ reference segments. The analysis included only V-J combinations with a frequency above 0.0001, which together covered around 99% of the repertoires. The TCS score was defined as F50 (clonal expansion) divided by E x V (chaos), with BLOSUM62-based TCRdist calculated between CDR3 peptides within each V-J. Welch's t-statistics and random forest reduced roughly 530 V-J features to about 12, which were used in a naive Bayes classifier (R e1071). Sample size was not statistically predetermined, and blinding of investigators to group allocation was not performed. The paper reports TCR Vbeta CDR3 sequencing of 130 to 150 peripheral blood samples: 43 ophthalmopathy, fewer than 80 hyperthyroidism and 17 progressor patients.

The source was peripheral blood mononuclear cells (PBMCs), collected at new diagnosis, from a patient treated with antithyroid drugs. The sequence was obtained from a woman between 35 and 50 years old with Graves disease. Donor details come from another sample of the same person, matched by shared clones. The receptor chain draws on TRBV6-9 and TRBJ2-5, and 7 junction bases match TRBD1. The CDR3 loop reads CASSYSRQGETQYF. The DNA sequence is as follows: TGTGCCAGCAGTTACTCCCGACAGGGAGAGACCCAGTACTTC.